Below are 18 T cell receptor beta chains sequenced from a single sample in a study of T cells after yellow fever vaccination. One entry per CDR3 protein, called by TCRdb with MiXCR from the 5' RACE reads. The sample includes about 120,000 distinct CDR3 sequences, 8% to 10% of them seen just once. The source material was CD8+ T cells sorted from PBMCs, sampled on the day of the yellow fever booster vaccination. Every receptor here comes from a young man who received the YFV17D yellow fever vaccine.

This clonotype was seen only a few times. The V gene is TRBV6-5, the J gene TRBJ2-7, with D uncertain. Germline CDR1 reads MNHEY; CDR2 reads SVGAGI. The CDR3 is made up of 15 amino acids. The V gene lost 4 bases and the J gene lost 2 bases, with 15 bases spanning the gap. The CDR3 coding sequence is TGTGCCAGCAGTTCGCCGAGAGACCGTACCTACGAGCAGTACTTC. Protein sequence: CASSSPRDRTYEQYF.

There are a few counts of this clonotype. The rearrangement joins TRBV27 to TRBJ2-5; D ambiguous. This CDR3 spans 12 amino acids. V was cut by 5 bases and J by 7 bases, with 11 bases left in between. Per the germline V gene, CDR1 is MNHEY and CDR2 is SMNVEV (reference sequence). The DNA for the CDR3 is TGTGCCAGCAGTGATGGGTTTTTGACCCAGTACTTC. Protein product: CASSDGFLTQYF.

V and J are TRBV7-8 and TRBJ1-1, with D perhaps matching TRBD1 (5 bases). The CDR3 is 13 residues long. Looked up from germline, CDR1 is SGHVS and CDR2 is FQNEAQ. Trimming took 2 bases from V and 6 from J, leaving 10 bases between them. DNA for the CDR3: TGTGCCAGCAGCTTATGGGGGACCCCTGAAGCTTTCTTT. Protein: CASSLWGTPEAFF.

In its sample, this clonotype was seen a few times. This chain uses TRBV6-2 or TRBV6-3 with TRBJ2-2, with TRBD1 matching 10 bases. The V and J ends lost 8 bases and 8 bases, in that order; junction bases with no gene match: 11. The length of the CDR3 is 15 residues. CDR1 MNHEY and CDR2 SVGEGT come from the germline V gene. CDR3 protein: CASDNRDRGHGELFF. The DNA for the CDR3 is TGTGCCAGCGATAACAGAGACAGGGGGCATGGGGAGCTGTTTTTT.

This clonotype was detected only a few times. The chain links TRBV27 to TRBJ1-4; D is uncertain. V shed 4 bases and J shed 7 bases, with 25 bases lying between them. Germline V gives CDR1 MNHEY, CDR2 SMNVEV (reference sequence). The CDR3 has 18 residues. CDR3 in amino acids: CASSSLTSGGQLSEKLFF. CDR3 nucleotides: TGTGCCAGCAGTTCCCTTACGTCCGGCGGTCAACTGTCTGAAAAACTGTTTTTT.

The sample holds a few counts of this clonotype. The V and J genes are TRBV27 and TRBJ2-7; 7 nucleotides match TRBD2. The CDR3 covers 15 residues. V dropped 5 bases and J dropped 0; count of bases not matched to a gene: 7. CDR1 and CDR2 from the germline V gene are MNHEY and SMNVEV (reference sequence). Here the CDR3 reads CASSPGRSLSYEQYV. CDR3 nucleotide sequence: TGTGCCAGCAGTCCCGGGAGGTCTCTCTCCTACGAGCAGTACGTC.

The rearrangement joins TRBV28 to TRBJ1-5; tentative D call: TRBD1 (5 bases). The V and J ends lost 6 bases and 1 base respectively, with 13 bases between them. The CDR3 extends over 15 amino acids. The germline V gene encodes CDR1 MDHEN and CDR2 SYDVKM. This CDR3 is CASSSPGRSNQPQHF. CDR3 DNA sequence: TGTGCCAGCAGCTCCCCGGGACGGAGCAATCAGCCCCAGCATTTT.

This chain uses TRBV4-1 with TRBJ2-3, with a weak D call TRBD1 (7 bases). V was pared by 4 bases and J by 0 bases, with 11 bases between. Germline CDR1 reads MGHRA; CDR2 reads YSYEKL. The CDR3 is 15 residues long. CDR3 amino acids: CASSRGTESTDTQYF. CDR3 sequence (DNA): TGCGCCAGCAGCCGCGGGACAGAAAGCACAGATACGCAGTATTTT.

This clonotype has a count of ten or more. The chain is built from TRBV5-1 and TRBJ2-1; 16 bases map to TRBD2. This CDR3 is 15 amino acids long. The germline V gene encodes CDR1 SGHRS and CDR2 YFSETQ. V trimming: 4 bases; J trimming: 8 bases; junction bases outside the gene matches: 3. In nucleotides, the CDR3 is TGCGCCAGCAGCCCGGGGACTAGCGGGAGGGATGAGCAGTTCTTC. Translation gives CASSPGTSGRDEQFF.

This clonotype was counted a few times. The chain recombines TRBV28 with TRBJ2-5, with D perhaps TRBD1 (8 bases). The CDR3 covers 15 residues. V gave up 6 bases and J gave up 3 bases, with 17 bases separating them. CDR1 is MDHEN, CDR2 SYDVKM, per germline. The CDR3 coding sequence is TGTGCCAGCAGCCCCCGGACAGGGAGGGAAGAGACCCAGTACTTC. Amino acid sequence: CASSPRTGREETQYF.

This rearrangement joins TRBV12-5 to TRBJ1-2; 8 bases line up with TRBD1. This CDR3 contains 13 residues. CDR1 and CDR2 (germline): LGHNT, FRNRAP. V shed 6 bases, J shed 2 bases, and the junction held 2 bases outside the gene matches. CDR3 loop: CASGRTGNYGYTF. The CDR3 DNA reads as TGTGCTAGTGGAAGGACAGGGAACTATGGCTACACCTTC. The full variable domain, its missing parts supplied by reference TRBV12-5 and TRBJ1-2, is DARVTQTPRHKVTEMGQEVTMRCQPILGHNTVFWYRQTMMQGLELLAYFRNRAPLDDSGMPKDRFSAEMPDATLATLKIQPSEPRDSAVYFCASGRTGNYGYTFGSGTRLTVV.

The V call is TRBV5-1, the J call TRBJ2-3; no clear D gene. This CDR3 region has 14 residues. Germline V lookup: CDR1 SGHRS, CDR2 YFSETQ. Deletions cut 1 base from V and 5 bases from J, with 11 bases between. DNA for the CDR3: TGCGCCAGCAGCTTGCTAGGTAGTCGAGATACGCAGTATTTT. This sequence encodes CASSLLGSRDTQYF.

The V call is TRBV6-2 or TRBV6-3, the J call TRBJ1-6; no reliable D call. The CDR3 totals 13 residues. CDR1 and CDR2 from the germline V gene are MNHEY and SVGEGT. Between the trimmed V and J ends, which lost 1 base and 10 bases, there was a span of 8 bases. Here the CDR3 DNA reads TGTGCCAGCAGTTACTACTGGGGATCACCCCTCCACTTT. This translates into CASSYYWGSPLHF.

This clonotype was observed a few times. This rearrangement joins TRBV14 to TRBJ2-7; D possibly corresponds to TRBD1 (6 bases). V lost 4 bases and J 1 base, leaving 23 bases between the germline ends. The CDR3 runs 18 residues. Germline values: CDR1 SGHDN, CDR2 FVKESK. Here the CDR3 DNA reads TGTGCCAGCAGCCCAGGGGCTAATACGGGCCCTATTTCCTACGAGCAGTACGTC. Translating gives CASSPGANTGPISYEQYV.

In its sample, this clonotype was seen many times. The V and J genes are TRBV7-3 and TRBJ1-2; D is undetermined. Germline V gives CDR1 SGHTA, CDR2 FQGTGA. Trimming pared 2 bases from V and 4 bases from J, leaving 8 bases between. CDR3 length equals 13 residues. The CDR3 nucleotides read TGTGCCAGCAGCTTAGAGGGTGGCTATGGCTACACCTTC. It translates to CASSLEGGYGYTF.

This clonotype was counted a few times. The chain carries TRBV4-1 and TRBJ2-1; 8 bases align to TRBD2. The CDR3 sequence is 14 residues long. The germline V gene encodes CDR1 MGHRA and CDR2 YSYEKL. V lost 3 bases to trimming and J lost 8 bases; unmatched junction nucleotides: 6. The chain's CDR3 is CASSQFRGGDEQFF. The CDR3 bases are TGCGCCAGCAGCCAGTTTCGGGGGGGCGATGAGCAGTTCTTC.

This clonotype was seen at least ten times. CDR3 residues: CASSLVLGRPQHF. CDR3 DNA: TGTGCCAGCAGTTTGGTCCTCGGCCGGCCCCAGCATTTT. The rearrangement joins TRBV27 to TRBJ1-5; D is unresolved. Germline V gives CDR1 MNHEY, CDR2 SMNVEV (reference sequence). This CDR3 contains 13 residues. Trimming took off 3 bases at V and 9 bases at J, with 12 bases between the two ends.

Only a few counts were recorded for this clonotype. The chain joins TRBV11-2 to TRBJ2-1, with 7 bases matching TRBD1. With 5 bases clipped from V and 5 bases from J, the junction kept 6 bases outside the gene matches. This CDR3 is 14 amino acids long. CDR1 is SGHAT and CDR2 is FQNNGV in the germline V gene. CDR3 DNA sequence: TGTGCCAGCAGCCCGGGACAGATCCACAATGAGCAGTTCTTC. Protein sequence: CASSPGQIHNEQFF.